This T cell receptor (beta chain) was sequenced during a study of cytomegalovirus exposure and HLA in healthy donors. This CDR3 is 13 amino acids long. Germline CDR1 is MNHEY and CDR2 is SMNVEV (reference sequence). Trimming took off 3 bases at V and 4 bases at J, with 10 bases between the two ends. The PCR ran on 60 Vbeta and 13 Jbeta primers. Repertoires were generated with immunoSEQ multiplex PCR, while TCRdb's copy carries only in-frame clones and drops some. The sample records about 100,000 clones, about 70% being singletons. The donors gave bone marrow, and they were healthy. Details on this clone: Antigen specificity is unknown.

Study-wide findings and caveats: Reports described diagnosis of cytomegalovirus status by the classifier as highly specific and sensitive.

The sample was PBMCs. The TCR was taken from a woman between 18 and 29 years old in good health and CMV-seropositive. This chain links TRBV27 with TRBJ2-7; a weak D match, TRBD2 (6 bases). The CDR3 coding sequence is TGTGCCAGCAGTTTGGGACTGAGGTACGAGCAGTACTTC. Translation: CASSLGLRYEQYF.